The 18 T cell receptor beta chains given below trace back to one sample, sequenced in a study of T cells in Graves' hyperthyroidism and ophthalmopathy. RNA transcripts were the template for amplifying TCR beta CDR3 regions. Researchers ran a first-round RT-PCR on the TCR CDR3 using the HTBI primer set. TCRdb called the multiplex PCR reads again in MiXCR, with one record for every CDR3 protein. The sample lists over 650,000 distinct CDR3 sequences, about a sixth occurring once. Specimen: blood. Source of these receptors: a man younger than 35 with Graves' hyperthyroidism.

This clonotype was observed at least ten times. The chain has TRBV12-3 or TRBV12-4 and TRBJ2-7, with 7 nucleotides matching TRBD2. The CDR3 loop spans 16 amino acids. Trimming at V came to 6 bases and at J to 0 bases, leaving 11 bases not matched to a gene. CDR3 DNA sequence: TGTGCCAGCAGAAACCGGGACTACAGGAGCTCCTACGAGCAGTACTTC. This translates into CASRNRDYRSSYEQYF.

This clonotype was picked up many times. The chain employs TRBV9 and TRBJ2-3; a weak D match, TRBD2 (6 bases). The V end lost 3 bases, the J end lost 2 bases, and 16 bases lay between the germline ends. This CDR3 is 16 amino acids long. Germline V gene data show CDR1 as SGDLS and CDR2 as YYNGEE. The CDR3 region is CASSAAGRGLTDTQYF. The CDR3 DNA follows: TGTGCCAGCAGCGCCGCAGGTCGGGGACTCACAGATACGCAGTATTTT.

This clonotype was observed at least ten times. V and J are TRBV12-3 or TRBV12-4 and TRBJ2-7; the match to TRBD1 covers 8 bases. Trimming removed 6 bases from V and 5 bases from J; junction bases left unmatched: 6. This CDR3 comprises 13 residues. The CDR3 loop is CASSTGTGNEQYF. The DNA for the CDR3 is TGTGCCAGCAGCACCGGGACAGGAAACGAGCAGTACTTC.

Ten or more counts support this clonotype. The DNA of the CDR3 is TGTGCCAGCAGTTTTGACCGACATCCAGATACGCAGTATTTT. This encodes CASSFDRHPDTQYF. The genes are TRBV27 and TRBJ2-3; no clear D gene. CDR1 is MNHEY and CDR2 is SMNVEV in the germline V gene (reference sequence). V gave up 3 bases and J gave up 4 bases, with 11 bases separating them. The CDR3 spans 14 residues.

To note about this clonotype: This may arise from a read error, as a much more abundant clone is one base away. This chain connects TRBV2 to TRBJ2-5, with D perhaps TRBD2 (5 bases). The CDR3 is 13 amino acids. Trimming removed 9 bases from V and 1 base from J, with 12 bases in between. Germline values: CDR1 SNHLY, CDR2 FYNNEI. In DNA, the CDR3 is TGTGCCAGTTTGGACTGCCCCCAAGAGACCCAGTACTTC. It specifies CASLDCPQETQYF. The full variable domain, completed using reference TRBV2 and TRBJ2-5, is EPEVTQTPSHQVTQMGQEVILRCVPISNHLYFYWYRQILGQKVEFLVSFYNNEISEKSEIFDDQFSVERPDGSNFTLKIRSTKLEDSAMYFCASLDCPQETQYFGPGTRLLVL.

This rearrangement joins TRBV13 to TRBJ2-2; D call uncertain. Germline V gene data show CDR1 as PRHDT and CDR2 as FYEKMQ (reference sequence). There are 15 residues in the CDR3. V was trimmed by 1 base and J by 4 bases, leaving 10 bases between them. The CDR3 reads CASSLVAPFTGELFF. CDR3 coding DNA: TGTGCCAGCAGCTTAGTTGCACCGTTCACCGGGGAGCTGTTTTTT. The full variable domain, completed using reference TRBV13 and TRBJ2-2, is AAGVIQSPRHLIKEKRETATLKCYPIPRHDTVYWYQQGPGQDPQFLISFYEKMQSDKGSIPDRFSAQQFSDYHSELNMSSLELGDSALYFCASSLVAPFTGELFFGEGSRLTVL.

V and J are TRBV13 and TRBJ1-4; 7 nucleotides align to TRBD1. Germline CDR1 PRHDT, CDR2 FYEKMQ (reference sequence). V trimming: 3 bases; J trimming: 4 bases; junction bases outside the gene matches: 5. This CDR3 has 15 amino acids. CDR3 amino acids: CASSFRDSLNEKLFF. DNA for the CDR3: TGTGCCAGCAGCTTCAGGGACAGCCTTAATGAAAAACTGTTTTTT.

The table lists this clonotype with a few counts. V usage is TRBV4-3 and J usage is TRBJ2-1; TRBD1 matches 8 bases. Germline V gene data show CDR1 as LGHNA and CDR2 as YSLEER. The V and J ends lost 6 bases and 3 bases, in that order; junction bases with no gene match: 7. This CDR3 contains 15 residues. The chain's CDR3 is CASSPGTGFYNEQFF. The CDR3 coding sequence is TGCGCCAGCAGTCCCGGGACAGGCTTCTACAATGAGCAGTTCTTC.

The chain links TRBV15 to TRBJ1-1; D unclear. The CDR3 runs to 14 residues. Looked up from germline, CDR1 is LNHNV and CDR2 is YYDKDF (reference sequence). Trimming removed 1 base at V and 5 bases at J, with 11 bases between. The CDR3 DNA sequence: TGTGCCACCAGCAGAGTCCCACGGTTTACTGAAGCTTTCTTT. Amino acids: CATSRVPRFTEAFF.

This clonotype was counted many times. V is TRBV7-9 and J is TRBJ2-5; the D is unclear. The CDR3 is 15 amino acids. Germline CDR1 SEHNR, CDR2 FQNEAQ (reference sequence). The V and J ends lost 4 bases and 5 bases respectively, with 17 bases between them. The CDR3 DNA follows: TGTGCCAGCAGCTCTACCGAAACCCGGTACGAGACCCAGTACTTC. Translating it yields CASSSTETRYETQYF.

V gene TRBV27 combines with J gene TRBJ2-4; 7 nucleotides line up with TRBD2. The CDR3 is made up of 14 amino acids. Trimming at V came to 6 bases and at J to 2 bases, leaving 4 bases not matched to a gene. CDR1 is MNHEY and CDR2 is SMNVEV in the germline V gene (reference sequence). The CDR3 nucleotides are TGTGCCAGCAGAGGACTAGGAACCAAAAACATTCAGTACTTC. Residues: CASRGLGTKNIQYF.

This clonotype was detected only a few times. The V call is TRBV30, the J call TRBJ2-3, with D perhaps TRBD1 (6 bases). In germline, CDR1 is GTSNPN, CDR2 SVGIG (reference sequence). V lost 2 bases and J lost 4, with 10 bases in between. The CDR3 covers 13 residues. DNA of the CDR3: TGTGCCTGGAGTCGACAGGTGGCAGATACGCAGTATTTT. Protein sequence: CAWSRQVADTQYF.

The V and J genes are TRBV20-1 and TRBJ2-7, with D tentatively TRBD1 (5 bases). Trimming left V 4 bases short and J 5 bases short, with 18 bases between. This CDR3 has 14 amino acids. In germline, CDR1 is DFQATT, CDR2 SNEGSKA (reference sequence). CDR3 sequence: CSATHATSGNEQYF. Written as DNA, the CDR3 is TGCAGTGCTACTCACGCGACCTCAGGGAACGAGCAGTACTTC.

In this sample, this clonotype turned up many times. The rearrangement joins TRBV6-1 to TRBJ2-7; D ambiguous. The V gene lost 5 bases and the J gene lost 3 bases, with 17 bases spanning the gap. The CDR3 runs 15 residues. Germline CDR1 is MNHNS and CDR2 is SASEGT. CDR3 amino acids: CASSYRPEKNYEQYF. Here the CDR3 DNA reads TGTGCCAGCAGTTACCGGCCAGAGAAGAACTACGAGCAGTACTTC.

This chain uses TRBV15 with TRBJ1-2, with D perhaps matching TRBD1 (5 bases). Germline CDR1 reads LNHNV; CDR2 reads YYDKDF (reference sequence). Trimming took off 1 base at V and 7 bases at J, with 19 bases between the two ends. The CDR3 consists of 16 residues. The CDR3 here is CATSRVKGGPGGGYTF. The CDR3 nucleotides read TGTGCCACCAGCAGAGTTAAGGGTGGACCCGGGGGTGGCTACACCTTC.

The rearrangement links TRBV30 to TRBJ2-6; the D is unclear. Trimming removed 0 bases at V and 11 bases at J, with 11 bases between. Germline V lookup: CDR1 GTSNPN, CDR2 SVGIG (reference sequence). The CDR3 is made up of 13 amino acids. The CDR3 sequence: CAWSVLRSDVLTF. CDR3 coding DNA: TGTGCCTGGAGTGTACTAAGATCCGACGTCCTGACTTTC.

The chain joins TRBV9 to TRBJ2-3, with a possible D match to TRBD2 (6 bases). With 0 bases removed from V and 2 bases from J, the gap between germline ends came to 13 bases. The length of the CDR3 is 16 residues. Germline CDR1 SGDLS, CDR2 YYNGEE. CDR3 in amino acids: CASSVEGRDSTDTQYF. The CDR3 nucleotides read TGTGCCAGCAGCGTAGAGGGCAGGGACTCCACAGATACGCAGTATTTT.

This clonotype was observed at least ten times. The V and J genes are TRBV20-1 and TRBJ2-7; D gene unclear. CDR1 and CDR2 from the germline V gene are DFQATT and SNEGSKA (reference sequence). The CDR3 is 13 amino acids. V was pared by 2 bases and J by 2 bases, with 10 bases between. The CDR3 bases are TGCAGTGCTAGATCCACTGGAGCCTACGAGCAGTACTTC. Translating gives CSARSTGAYEQYF.